A selection of T cell receptor beta chains follows, all from one sample in a study of cytomegalovirus exposure and HLA in healthy donors. Assay used: immunoSEQ multiplex PCR; TCRdb lists only in-frame clones, some missing. The sample comprises around 100,000 clones, around three quarters of which are singletons, and approximately 5.3% rests with the top ten. The sequenced sample was PBMCs. Source of these receptors: a female donor in good health and CMV-seropositive. Both conserved end residues are part of each CDR3. Fields, in order: V gene, CDR3 protein.

TRBV2 | CASSESRASNQPQHF
TRBV5-1 | CASSLRTSGDEQYF
TRBV6-5 | CASRRVGATYGYTF
TRBV28 | CASSLFRAGTEAFF
TRBV12-1 | CANPLASTHF
TRBV6-4 | CASRGTGGEGNQPQHF
TRBV5-1 | CASSLDRHSGNTIYF
TRBV5-1 | CASSSDRPPYEQYF
TRBV9 | CASSVEDRVNTEAFF
TRBV28 | CASSLRAGSNEQFF
TRBV30 | CAWSKDRADGNTIYF
TRBV2 | CASRHPQGTYEQYF
TRBV4-3 | CASSQDPQGSSGGSTQYF
TRBV15 | CATSRRDKSNYGYTF
TRBV10-3 | CAIRKRDNMNTEAFF
TRBV2 | CASSEQSWGRHF
TRBV5-1 | CASNSGVVRTEAFF
TRBV7-3 | CASSLSGRGNTEAFF
TRBV7-9 | CSSSLGQNSGANVLTF
TRBV27 | CASSSGLALNTQYF
TRBV2 | CASSDHSSYEQYF
TRBV6-6 | CASSYRQGGQNTEAFF
TRBV6-5 | CASSYWDSNQPQHF
TRBV7-2 | CASSWGTGNYGYTF
TRBV9 | CASSVDGGNTIYF
TRBV15 | CATSRGLTDTQYF
TRBV6-5 | CASTPGQGTNEQFF
TRBV6-1 | CASSEGRLRTTQYF
TRBV5-1 | CASSLALQFPSTDTQYF
TRBV28 | CASSLSGRGRTEAFF
TRBV6-5 | CASRRGYGSDTQYF
TRBV28 | CASMAGFVTEAFF
TRBV6-1 | CASSESVGTANTEAFF
TRBV6-1 | CASSEALAGVYSEQFF
TRBV7-2 | CASSLGIGGSEAFF
TRBV28 | CASSGGLPNTGELFF
TRBV19 | CASIEGQGKGKLFF
TRBV6-1 | CASIETVNTEAFF
TRBV19 | CASTGEWASNEQFF
TRBV6-5 | CASTPFGSSYEQYF
TRBV2 | CARREGQDGYTF
TRBV7-2 | CASSFEVHPGANVLTF
TRBV7-2 | CASSYGGLSYNEQFF
TRBV15 | CATSSERRYEQYF
TRBV5-1 | CASSSGSASYEQYF
TRBV6-6 | CASSNTRGGAYEQYF
TRBV7-8 | CASSLNIGRETQYF
TRBV11-3 | CASSRDFNGELFF
TRBV6-1 | CASTRYRAGYTF
TRBV7-2 | CASSSHASGMAGELFF
TRBV7-2 | CASSFGQLYNEQFF
TRBV7-2 | CASSSRRTGPPTEAFF